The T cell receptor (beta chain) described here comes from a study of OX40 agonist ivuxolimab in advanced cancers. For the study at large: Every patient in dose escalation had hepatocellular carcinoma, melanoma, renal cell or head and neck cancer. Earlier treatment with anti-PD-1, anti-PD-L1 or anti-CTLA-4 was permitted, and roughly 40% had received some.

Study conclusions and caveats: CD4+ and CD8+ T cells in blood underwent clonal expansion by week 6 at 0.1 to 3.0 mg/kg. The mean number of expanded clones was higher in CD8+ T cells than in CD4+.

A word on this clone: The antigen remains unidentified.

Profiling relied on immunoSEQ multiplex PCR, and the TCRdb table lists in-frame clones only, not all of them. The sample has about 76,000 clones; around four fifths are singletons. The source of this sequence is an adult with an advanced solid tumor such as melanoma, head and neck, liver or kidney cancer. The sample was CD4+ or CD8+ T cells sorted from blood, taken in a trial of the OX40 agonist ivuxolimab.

CDR3 DNA sequence: TGTGCCAGCAGTTACAAGCGGGGGCTACCAGGCAATGAGCAGTTCTTC. Translation: CASSYKRGLPGNEQFF. V gene TRBV6-5 combines with J gene TRBJ2-1; 8 nucleotides line up with TRBD2. Germline CDR1 and CDR2: MNHEY and SVGAGI. Unmatched junction bases numbered 9, after V lost 2 bases and J lost 6 bases. The CDR3 consists of 16 residues.